This is a list of T cell receptor beta chains from one sample in a study of beta chain features in type 1 diabetes. Generated by immunoSEQ multiplex PCR, the TCRdb table keeps only in-frame clones and is missing some. The table records 630,000 or so clones, about 14% of them present only once. Sequences were obtained from naive CD4+ T cells from blood. Receptor source: a man aged 18-30 years with type 1 diabetes. CDR3s include the opening cysteine and the closing phenylalanine or tryptophan. A D gene is named only where the DNA matches it firmly. Size is stated for part of the rows, as once, few or many counts, or as a class when the clone is expanded.

j_gene | abundance | d_gene | v_gene | CDR3aa | CDR3nt
TRBJ2-2 | few | NA | TRBV15 | CATSRGHPAGFGELFF | TGTGCCACCAGCAGGGGACACCCGGCGGGATTCGGGGAGCTGTTTTTT
TRBJ1-2 | NA | NA | TRBV6-5 | CASSRPGETYGYTF | TGTGCCAGCAGTCGTCCAGGGGAGACCTATGGCTACACCTTC
TRBJ2-2 | NA | NA | TRBV21-1 | CASSFHRGSGTSNTGELFF | TGTGCCAGCAGCTTTCACCGAGGTAGCGGGACCTCGAACACCGGGGAGCTGTTTTTT
TRBJ2-5 | few | NA | TRBV10-3 | CAIREGRDQETQYF | TGTGCCATCAGGGAGGGCCGGGACCAAGAGACCCAGTACTTC
TRBJ2-5 | few | NA | TRBV5-1 | CASSLDRAGNQETQYF | TGCGCCAGCAGCTTGGATAGGGCGGGAAACCAAGAGACCCAGTACTTC
TRBJ1-1 | few | TRBD1 | TRBV2 | CASSGQGDTEAFF | TGTGCCAGCAGCGGACAGGGGGACACTGAAGCTTTCTTT
TRBJ2-7 | once | TRBD1 | TRBV6-6 | CASSYSGTGDSYEQYF | TGTGCCAGCAGTTACTCAGGGACAGGGGACTCCTACGAGCAGTACTTC
TRBJ2-7 | few | NA | TRBV30 | CAWSNQAEQYF | TGTGCCTGGAGCAATCAAGCCGAGCAGTACTTC
TRBJ1-1 | NA | NA | TRBV11-1 | CASSFYGGENTEAFF | TGTGCCAGCAGCTTCTACGGAGGGGAGAACACTGAAGCTTTCTTT
TRBJ1-5 | few | NA | TRBV6-1 | CASSDPGGGQPQHF | TGTGCCAGCAGTGATCCGGGGGGAGGTCAGCCCCAGCATTTT
TRBJ1-1 | NA | NA | TRBV11-2 | CASSFIPNTEAFF | TGTGCCAGCAGCTTTATCCCGAACACTGAAGCTTTCTTT
TRBJ1-2 | few | NA | TRBV30 | CAWSRVREDGYTF | TGTGCCTGGAGTCGAGTCAGGGAGGATGGCTACACCTTC
TRBJ2-5 | NA | TRBD1 | TRBV30 | CASYPRDSAKTQYF | TGTGCCTCTTACCCCCGGGACAGTGCGAAGACCCAATACTTC
TRBJ2-6 | NA | NA | TRBV2 | CASSEEFAGANVLTF | TGTGCCAGCAGTGAAGAGTTCGCAGGGGCCAACGTCCTGACTTTC
TRBJ2-7 | few | TRBD2 | TRBV7-3 | CASSLRIAGVGDEQYF | TGTGCCAGCAGCTTACGAATCGCGGGGGTCGGAGACGAGCAGTACTTC
TRBJ2-1 | few | TRBD2 | TRBV11-2 | CASSQTSGNYEQFF | TGTGCCAGCAGCCAGACTAGCGGGAACTATGAGCAGTTCTTC
TRBJ2-3 | NA | TRBD2 | TRBV29-1 | CSVKGLAGGTDTQYF | TGCAGCGTTAAGGGACTAGCGGGGGGTACAGATACGCAGTATTTT
TRBJ1-1 | NA | NA | TRBV6-5 | CVTGHLNTEAFF | TGTGTTACGGGGCATTTGAACACTGAAGCTTTCTTT
TRBJ2-3 | few | TRBD1 | TRBV6-5 | CASSSRTGTDTQYF | TGTGCCAGCAGTTCCCGGACAGGGACAGATACGCAGTATTTT
TRBJ2-3 | NA | NA | TRBV27 | CASSFSGVTDTQYF | TGTGCCAGCAGTTTCAGCGGTGTCACAGATACGCAGTATTTT
TRBJ1-1 | NA | NA | TRBV5-1 | CASSLGGPSPMNTEAFF | TGCGCCAGCAGCTTGGGGGGACCGAGCCCCATGAACACTGAAGCTTTCTTT
TRBJ1-5 | few | TRBD1 | TRBV2 | CASSETRQGGQPQHF | TGTGCCAGCAGTGAGACCCGACAGGGGGGTCAGCCCCAGCATTTT
TRBJ1-5 | NA | NA | TRBV28 | CASSLYPQPQHF | TGTGCCAGCAGTCTCTATCCCCAGCCCCAGCATTTT
TRBJ1-2 | few | NA | TRBV25-1 | CASSEFTENGYTF | TGTGCCAGCAGTGAATTCACGGAGAATGGCTACACCTTC
TRBJ2-5 | NA | NA | TRBV27 | CASSFLTEETQYF | TGTGCCAGCAGTTTTCTCACCGAAGAGACCCAGTACTTC
TRBJ1-5 | few | TRBD1 | TRBV7-2 | CASSPRQGDNQPQHF | TGTGCCAGCAGCCCGCGACAGGGGGACAATCAGCCCCAGCATTTT
TRBJ1-5 | few | TRBD1 | TRBV5-1 | CASSLGQGDQPQHF | TGCGCCAGCAGCCTCGGACAGGGGGATCAGCCCCAGCATTTT
TRBJ2-3 | NA | NA | TRBV6-6 | CASSPTGVVSDTQYF | TGTGCCAGCAGTCCCACAGGAGTTGTATCAGATACGCAGTATTTT
TRBJ2-7 | few | NA | TRBV6-6 | CASSYSTFSYEQYF | TGTGCCAGCAGTTACTCGACATTTTCCTACGAGCAGTACTTC
TRBJ2-7 | NA | TRBD2 | TRBV6-1 | CASSEAQLAGGPDEQYF | TGTGCCAGCAGTGAAGCGCAACTGGCGGGAGGGCCCGACGAGCAGTACTTC
TRBJ2-7 | NA | NA | TRBV18 | CASSPPGTSSSYEQYF | TGTGCCAGCTCACCGCCCGGGACGTCTAGCTCCTACGAGCAGTACTTC